In this sample, the clone carrying this T cell receptor beta chain turned up once. The sample originates from a study of blood T cell repertoires in COVID-19. Looking at the study overall: The origin of the acute and convalescent COVID-19 samples was the United States, Italy and Spain. T cells, B-cell-depleted T cells, or PBMCs provided the cDNA or gDNA that served as material.

There are 14 residues in the CDR3. The V gene end was trimmed by 7 bases and the J gene end by 4 bases; junction bases not matched to a gene: 2. CDR1 SNHLY and CDR2 FYNNEI come from the germline V gene. Those enrolled in Seattle joined during active infection and were followed longitudinally afterward. Generated by immunoSEQ multiplex PCR, the TCRdb table keeps only in-frame clones and is missing some. The repertoire holds under 400,000 clones, approximately 89% seen once, with 1.5% to 2% in the top ten. The chain links TRBV2 to TRBJ2-2; 11 bases align to TRBD1. The TCR comes from a woman aged 30 to 39 with COVID-19, enrolled during active disease. The sample consisted of peripheral blood. The CDR3 DNA reads TGTGCCAGCAAAGGGACAGGGGGCACCGGGGAGCTGTTTTTT. This sequence encodes CASKGTGGTGELFF.